This is a list of T cell receptor beta chains from one sample in a study of blood T cell repertoires in COVID-19. Clones were read by immunoSEQ multiplex PCR, and TCRdb kept only the in-frame ones, dropping some. This repertoire shows about 130,000 clones, more than 80% found once; its top ten account for 12%. The sequencing sample was made of peripheral blood. These TCRs come from a woman aged 55 to 70 with acute or convalescent COVID-19. CDR3s include the opening cysteine and the closing phenylalanine or tryptophan. A D gene is named only where the DNA matches it firmly. Only some rows state a clone size, as once, few, many or a class for expanded clones.

cdr3_length: 15
clone_size: once
d_call: .
j_call: TRBJ1-2
v_call: TRBV3-1/TRBV3-2
cdr3_nt: TGTGCCAGCAGCCAAGTCGGTGCCAGGGTAGCTGGCTACACCTTC
cdr3_aa: CASSQVGARVAGYTF

cdr3_length: 16
clone_size: .
d_call: TRBD2
j_call: TRBJ2-5
v_call: TRBV6-5
cdr3_nt: TGTGCCAGCAGTTTGACTAGCGGGGGGGGTGGGGAGACCCAGTACTTC
cdr3_aa: CASSLTSGGGGETQYF

cdr3_length: 15
clone_size: .
d_call: TRBD1
j_call: TRBJ2-2
v_call: TRBV6-4
cdr3_nt: TGTGCCAGCAGTGACTCCGCAGGGGGCGGCGGGGAGCTGTTTTTT
cdr3_aa: CASSDSAGGGGELFF

cdr3_length: 16
clone_size: .
d_call: .
j_call: TRBJ1-1
v_call: TRBV6-5
cdr3_nt: TGTGCCAGCAGTTCGACTGTGTGGGTCGCCCACACTGAAGCTTTCTTT
cdr3_aa: CASSSTVWVAHTEAFF

cdr3_length: 15
clone_size: .
d_call: .
j_call: TRBJ1-2
v_call: TRBV5-1
cdr3_nt: TGCGCCAGCGGGCGGGGGGCCCTTGAGGAGTATGGCTACACCTTC
cdr3_aa: CASGRGALEEYGYTF

cdr3_length: 14
clone_size: .
d_call: .
j_call: TRBJ1-1
v_call: TRBV19
cdr3_nt: TGTGCCAGTAGTACTGTGACAGAGAACACTGAAGCTTTCTTT
cdr3_aa: CASSTVTENTEAFF

cdr3_length: 13
clone_size: .
d_call: .
j_call: TRBJ2-1
v_call: TRBV24-1
cdr3_nt: TGTGCCACTGGGGGCGGCGGATACAATGAGCAGTTCTTC
cdr3_aa: CATGGGGYNEQFF

cdr3_length: 13
clone_size: .
d_call: TRBD1
j_call: TRBJ1-5
v_call: TRBV19
cdr3_nt: TGTGCCAGTAGTGACAGGGACAATCAGCCCCAGCATTTT
cdr3_aa: CASSDRDNQPQHF

cdr3_length: 17
clone_size: .
d_call: .
j_call: TRBJ1-4
v_call: TRBV5-6
cdr3_nt: TGTGCCAGCAGCTTGGAAAAGGGGCTCTCAACTAATGAAAAACTGTTTTTT
cdr3_aa: CASSLEKGLSTNEKLFF

cdr3_length: 15
clone_size: .
d_call: .
j_call: TRBJ1-4
v_call: TRBV25-1
cdr3_nt: TGTGCCAGCAGACCCCTCAAGGGGATCAACGAAAAACTGTTTTTT
cdr3_aa: CASRPLKGINEKLFF

cdr3_length: 18
clone_size: .
d_call: TRBD1
j_call: TRBJ1-5
v_call: TRBV5-4
cdr3_nt: TGTGCCAGCAGCTTAACAGGGGAAGGAGGTGAGATCAATCAGCCCCAGCATTTT
cdr3_aa: CASSLTGEGGEINQPQHF

cdr3_length: 14
clone_size: .
d_call: TRBD1
j_call: TRBJ1-2
v_call: TRBV5-4
cdr3_nt: TGTGCCAGCCTCAGACAGGGAGCTAACTATGGCTACACCTTC
cdr3_aa: CASLRQGANYGYTF

cdr3_length: 15
clone_size: many
d_call: TRBD1
j_call: TRBJ2-7
v_call: TRBV18
cdr3_nt: TGTGCCAGCTCTCCGGGACAGGGACTGGGGTACGAGCAGTACTTC
cdr3_aa: CASSPGQGLGYEQYF

cdr3_length: 16
clone_size: .
d_call: .
j_call: TRBJ1-6
v_call: TRBV11-2
cdr3_nt: TGTGCCAGCAGCTTAGTTGGGAGTCTGAAGAATTCACCCCTCCACTTT
cdr3_aa: CASSLVGSLKNSPLHF

cdr3_length: 16
clone_size: .
d_call: .
j_call: TRBJ1-4
v_call: TRBV30
cdr3_nt: TGTGCCTGGAGTACAGACGGGAAGCCAACTAATGAAAAACTGTTTTTT
cdr3_aa: CAWSTDGKPTNEKLFF

cdr3_length: 15
clone_size: .
d_call: TRBD1
j_call: TRBJ1-1
v_call: TRBV24-1
cdr3_nt: TGTGCCACCAGCAACTCGGGACAGCCCAACACTGAAGCTTTCTTT
cdr3_aa: CATSNSGQPNTEAFF

cdr3_length: 13
clone_size: .
d_call: .
j_call: TRBJ1-6
v_call: TRBV6-5
cdr3_nt: TGTGCCAGCAGGGAGACTAACGATTCACCCCTCCACTTT
cdr3_aa: CASRETNDSPLHF